The 10 T cell receptor beta chains in this list originate from one sample, sequenced in a study of CD8 T cells in ankylosing spondylitis. TCRdb used MiXCR to reprocess the 5' RACE reads, holding one entry per CDR3 protein. The top ten clones hold around 0.58% of a sample with a few hundred thousand distinct CDR3 sequences, 20% to 30% of them seen once. Material for sequencing was blood, either unsorted or a sorted T cell fraction (not recorded which). All receptors derive from a male donor with ankylosing spondylitis or in good health (not recorded which).

CDR3 in DNA: TGTGCCAGCAGTTTAGCGCAGGGCCCTGGAAACACCATATATTTT. It encodes CASSLAQGPGNTIYF. The genes are TRBV12-3 or TRBV12-4 and TRBJ1-3; weak D call: TRBD1 (5 bases). Trimming took 0 bases from V and 2 from J, leaving 8 bases between them. CDR3 length: 15 amino acids.

The rearrangement uses TRBV6-5 and TRBJ2-7; D not certain. Trimming removed 7 bases at V and 3 bases at J, with 7 bases between. Germline V CDR1 and CDR2: MNHEY, SVGAGI. CDR3 length: 11 residues. The CDR3 coding sequence is TGTGCCAGCACCGACAACTACGAGCAGTACTTC. The encoded protein is CASTDNYEQYF.

V gene TRBV20-1 combines with J gene TRBJ2-2; D gene uncertain. The CDR3 covers 13 residues. V lost 1 base and J lost 4, with 7 bases in between. Germline V gene data show CDR1 as DFQATT and CDR2 as SNEGSKA (reference sequence). This chain's CDR3 is CSARAGSTGELFF. The CDR3 nucleotides are TGCAGTGCTAGAGCGGGCAGCACCGGGGAGCTGTTTTTT.

The chain carries TRBV28 and TRBJ2-1, with 10 nucleotides matching TRBD2. Per the germline V gene, CDR1 is MDHEN and CDR2 is SYDVKM. The J segment lost 9 bases and the V segment lost 5 bases, leaving 10 bases of the junction unmatched. This CDR3 is built from 15 residues. The CDR3 spells CASSPKRGGLAEQFF. In DNA, the CDR3 is TGTGCCAGCAGTCCTAAGCGGGGGGGCCTCGCTGAGCAGTTCTTC.

This chain links TRBV7-9 with TRBJ2-5; tentatively, D is TRBD2 (7 bases). CDR3 size: 16 residues. V was pared by 5 bases and J by 4 bases, with 20 bases between. CDR1 and CDR2 from the germline V gene are SEHNR and FQNEAQ (reference sequence). CDR3 protein: CASSEAGSGGRETQYF. CDR3 DNA sequence: TGTGCCAGCAGCGAAGCTGGTTCGGGGGGCCGAGAGACCCAGTACTTC. Filled out from reference TRBV7-9 and TRBJ2-5, the complete variable domain reads DTGVSQNPRHKITKRGQNVTFRCDPISEHNRLYWYRQTLGQGPEFLTYFQNEAQLEKSRLLSDRFSAERPKGSFSTLEIQRTEQGDSAMYLCASSEAGSGGRETQYFGPGTRLLVL.

V gene TRBV12-3 or TRBV12-4 combines with J gene TRBJ2-3; D gene ambiguous. This CDR3 has 15 residues. The V end lost 3 bases, the J end lost 0 bases, and 10 bases lay between the germline ends. Written as DNA, the CDR3 is TGTGCCAGCAGTTTCTACAGAGTGAGCACAGATACGCAGTATTTT. Translation: CASSFYRVSTDTQYF.

The chain has TRBV12-3 or TRBV12-4 and TRBJ2-3; D is possibly TRBD1 (5 bases). Trimming took 7 bases from V and 1 from J, leaving 12 bases between them. CDR3 length: 14 residues. This chain's CDR3 is CASTPETGTDTQYF. DNA for the CDR3: TGTGCCAGCACCCCAGAGACAGGCACAGATACGCAGTATTTT.

This clonotype was observed many times. The chain links TRBV20-1 to TRBJ2-7, with D perhaps TRBD1 (6 bases). This CDR3 contains 14 residues. V shed 5 bases and J shed 3 bases, with 17 bases lying between them. Per the germline V gene, CDR1 is DFQATT and CDR2 is SNEGSKA (reference sequence). CDR3 residues: CSAEGVRSSYEQYF. The CDR3, as DNA: TGCAGTGCTGAGGGGGTAAGGTCTAGCTACGAGCAGTACTTC.

This clonotype appeared many times. This chain uses TRBV11-3 with TRBJ2-1; D is ambiguous. The CDR3 has 13 amino acids. Trimming shortened V by 0 bases and J by 7 bases, and 7 bases separated the two germline ends. CDR1 is SGHNT, CDR2 YENEEA, per germline. This CDR3 is CASSLDRKNEQFF. The CDR3 DNA follows: TGTGCCAGCAGCTTAGATCGTAAGAATGAGCAGTTCTTC.

The chain couples TRBV4-1 to TRBJ2-1, with D unresolved. The germline V gene encodes CDR1 MGHRA and CDR2 YSYEKL. This CDR3 is 11 amino acids long. V dropped 2 bases and J dropped 9 bases, with 5 bases sitting between them. The CDR3 protein is CASSQRIEQFF. The DNA for the CDR3 is TGCGCCAGCAGCCAAAGGATTGAGCAGTTCTTC.